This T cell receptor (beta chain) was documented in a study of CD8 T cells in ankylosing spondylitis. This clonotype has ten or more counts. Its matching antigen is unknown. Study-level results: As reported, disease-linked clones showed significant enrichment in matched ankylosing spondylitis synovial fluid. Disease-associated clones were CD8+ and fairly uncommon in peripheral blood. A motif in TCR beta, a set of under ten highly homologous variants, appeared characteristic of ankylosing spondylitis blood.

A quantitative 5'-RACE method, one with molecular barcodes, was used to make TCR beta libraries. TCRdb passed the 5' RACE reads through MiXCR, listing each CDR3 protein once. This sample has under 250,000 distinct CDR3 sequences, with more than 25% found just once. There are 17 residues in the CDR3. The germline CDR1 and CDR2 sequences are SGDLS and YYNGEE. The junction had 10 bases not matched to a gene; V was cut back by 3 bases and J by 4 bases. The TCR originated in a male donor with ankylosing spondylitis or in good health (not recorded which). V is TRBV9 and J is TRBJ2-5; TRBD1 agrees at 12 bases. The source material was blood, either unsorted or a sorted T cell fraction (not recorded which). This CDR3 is CASSEEGQGARGETQYF. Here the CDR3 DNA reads TGTGCCAGCAGCGAGGAGGGACAGGGGGCGCGAGGAGAGACCCAGTACTTC.